The subject of this entry is one TCR beta chain. The data belong to a study of blood T cell repertoires in COVID-19. On the study more broadly: Samples representing acute and convalescent COVID-19 were sourced from the United States, Italy and Spain. In each case, the material was cDNA or gDNA derived from T cells, B-cell-depleted T cells, or PBMCs.

How the authors handled the data: For nucleated cells, counts were estimated from reference gene primer amplification. Libraries were prepared by immunoSEQ multiplex PCR; TCRdb keeps only in-frame clonotypes and omits some of them. The D gene and trimming were derived from the DNA, and the V and J assignments and clone size from that table. Of tens of thousands of clones in the sample, roughly 68% are singletons; the top ten hold around 64%. V lost 1 base and J lost 5; bases outside the gene matches: 6. Germline V gene data show CDR1 as SGHTA and CDR2 as FQGNSA. This CDR3 has 15 amino acids. The chain combines TRBV7-2 with TRBJ1-2; TRBD1 matches at 8 bases. This TCR came from an older man with acute or convalescent COVID-19. The sample taken for sequencing was peripheral blood. As DNA, the CDR3 is TGTGCCAGCAGCTTAGTGTCAGGGGGCATGTATGGCTACACCTTC. Amino acid sequence: CASSLVSGGMYGYTF.